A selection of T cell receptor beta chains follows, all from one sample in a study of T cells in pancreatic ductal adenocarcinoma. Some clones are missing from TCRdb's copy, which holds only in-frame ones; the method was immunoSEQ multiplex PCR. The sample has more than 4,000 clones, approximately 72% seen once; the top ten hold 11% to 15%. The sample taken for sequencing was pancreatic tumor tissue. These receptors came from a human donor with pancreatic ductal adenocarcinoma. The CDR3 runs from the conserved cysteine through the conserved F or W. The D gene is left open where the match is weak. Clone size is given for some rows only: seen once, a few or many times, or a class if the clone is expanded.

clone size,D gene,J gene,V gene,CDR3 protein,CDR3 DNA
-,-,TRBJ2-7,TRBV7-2,CASSFDGTTEQYF,TGTGCCAGCAGCTTCGACGGGACCACCGAGCAGTACTTC
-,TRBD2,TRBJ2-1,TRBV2,CASSLLAGAYNEQFF,TGTGCCAGCAGCCTACTAGCGGGGGCCTACAATGAGCAGTTCTTC
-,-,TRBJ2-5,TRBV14,CASSSFEGVETQYF,TGTGCCAGCAGTTCCTTTGAAGGGGTAGAGACCCAGTACTTC
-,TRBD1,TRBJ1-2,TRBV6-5,CASSYGQGAKGYTF,TGTGCCAGCAGTTATGGGCAGGGGGCAAAAGGCTACACCTTC
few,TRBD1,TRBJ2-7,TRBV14,CASSQDSWGQGAREQYF,TGTGCCAGCAGCCAAGATTCCTGGGGACAGGGGGCTAGGGAGCAGTACTTC
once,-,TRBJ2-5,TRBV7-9,CASSLDGGAWETQYF,TGTGCCAGCAGCTTAGATGGGGGGGCCTGGGAGACCCAGTACTTC
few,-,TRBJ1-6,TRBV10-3,CAISASGVQSPLHF,TGTGCCATCAGTGCTTCAGGGGTCCAATCACCCCTCCACTTT
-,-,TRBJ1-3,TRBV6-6,CAAGGRSGNTIYF,TGTGCCGCGGGGGGGCGATCTGGAAACACCATATATTTT
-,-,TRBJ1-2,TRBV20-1,CSAGRYGYTF,TGCAGTGCTGGGAGATATGGCTACACCTTC
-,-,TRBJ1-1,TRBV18,CASSPPGQNTEAFF,TGTGCCAGCTCACCGCCGGGGCAGAACACTGAAGCTTTCTTT
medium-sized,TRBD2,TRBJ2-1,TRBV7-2,CASSLGRSGLAGGEQFF,TGTGCCAGCAGCTTAGGGAGGTCGGGACTAGCGGGAGGTGAGCAGTTCTTC
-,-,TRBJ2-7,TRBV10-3,CAIRPNRDDGEQYF,TGTGCCATCAGGCCTAACAGGGATGACGGAGAGCAGTACTTC
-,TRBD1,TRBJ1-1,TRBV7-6,CASSLSRLGGTANTEAFF,TGTGCCAGCAGCCTCTCCCGGTTGGGTGGGACAGCGAACACTGAAGCTTTCTTT
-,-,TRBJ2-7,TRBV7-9,CASSSPFSPTYEQYF,TGTGCCAGCAGCTCCCCTTTTAGCCCGACCTACGAGCAGTACTTC
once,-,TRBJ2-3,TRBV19,CASSIWGTDTQYF,TGTGCCAGTAGTATTTGGGGGACAGATACGCAGTATTTT
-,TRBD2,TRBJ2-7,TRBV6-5,CASRAGGPYEQYF,TGTGCCAGCAGGGCGGGAGGGCCCTACGAGCAGTACTTC
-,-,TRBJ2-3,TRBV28,CASSYRADTQYF,TGTGCCAGCAGTTACAGGGCAGATACGCAGTATTTT
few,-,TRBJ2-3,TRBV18,CASSPPSSDTQYF,TGTGCCAGCTCACCACCCTCGTCAGATACGCAGTATTTT
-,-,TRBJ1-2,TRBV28,CASSLPGAYGYTF,TGTGCCAGCAGTTTGCCAGGGGCCTATGGCTACACCTTC
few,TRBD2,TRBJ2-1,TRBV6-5,CAIGLAGGDEQFF,TGCGCCATTGGACTAGCGGGGGGAGATGAGCAGTTCTTC
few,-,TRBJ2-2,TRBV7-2,CASSLDNTGELFF,TGTGCCAGCAGCTTAGATAACACCGGGGAGCTGTTTTTT
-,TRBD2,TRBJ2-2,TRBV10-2,CASSEGREGVSGELFF,TGCGCCAGCAGTGAGGGGCGGGAGGGCGTTTCCGGGGAGCTGTTTTTT
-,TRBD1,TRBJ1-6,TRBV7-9,CASSLTPTGVYSPLHF,TGTGCCAGCAGCCTGACACCGACAGGGGTCTATTCACCCCTCCACTTT
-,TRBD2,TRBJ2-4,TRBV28,CASSFLAGGPNIQYF,TGTGCCAGCAGTTTTCTAGCGGGAGGGCCAAACATTCAGTACTTC
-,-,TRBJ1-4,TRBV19,CASRQRNEKLFF,TGTGCCAGTAGGCAACGGAATGAAAAACTGTTTTTT
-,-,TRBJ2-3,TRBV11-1,CASSWVTTTDTQYF,TGTGCCAGCAGCTGGGTGACTACTACAGATACGCAGTATTTT
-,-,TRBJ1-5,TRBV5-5,CASSLGAVAGPQHF,TGTGCCAGCAGCTTAGGCGCTGTAGCCGGGCCCCAGCATTTT
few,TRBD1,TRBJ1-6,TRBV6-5,CASSSTAGTVNSPLHF,TGTGCCAGCAGTTCTACTGCCGGGACAGTGAATTCACCCCTCCACTTT
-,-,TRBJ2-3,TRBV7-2,CASSLGRGDADGTDTQYF,TGTGCCAGCAGCTTAGGGAGGGGCGACGCGGACGGCACAGATACGCAGTATTTT
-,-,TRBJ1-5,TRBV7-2,CASSSPNQPQHF,TGTGCCAGCAGCTCCCCCAATCAGCCCCAGCATTTT
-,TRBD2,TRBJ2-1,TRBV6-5,CASSYSAGEYNEQFF,TGTGCCAGCAGTTACTCGGCGGGAGAGTACAATGAGCAGTTCTTC
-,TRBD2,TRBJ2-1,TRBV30,CAWSVRLAEEQFF,TGTGCCTGGAGTGTACGACTAGCTGAGGAGCAGTTCTTC
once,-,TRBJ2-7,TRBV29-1,CSVPIQGSYEQYF,TGCAGCGTTCCTATACAGGGATCCTACGAGCAGTACTTC
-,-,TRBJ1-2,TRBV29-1,CSVEDDEGVGYGYTF,TGCAGCGTTGAAGATGATGAGGGGGTTGGCTATGGCTACACCTTC
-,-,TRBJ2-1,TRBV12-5,CASGSRDGRYNEQFF,TGTGCTAGTGGTTCCCGGGACGGCAGATACAATGAGCAGTTCTTC
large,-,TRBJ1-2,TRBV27,CASSFRDTF,TGTGCCAGCAGTTTTAGGGACACCTTC
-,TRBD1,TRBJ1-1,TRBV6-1,CASRTKQGAGEAFF,TGTGCCAGCAGGACAAAGCAGGGGGCAGGTGAAGCTTTCTTT
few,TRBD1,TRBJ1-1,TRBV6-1,CASSEGQENTEAFF,TGTGCCAGCAGTGAGGGACAGGAAAACACTGAAGCTTTCTTT
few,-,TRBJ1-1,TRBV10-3,CAISGGEGPTEAFF,TGTGCCATCAGTGGAGGGGAGGGGCCCACTGAAGCTTTCTTT
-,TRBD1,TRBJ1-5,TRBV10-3,CAISEPTGGKSNQPQHF,TGTGCCATCAGTGAACCGACAGGGGGTAAGAGCAATCAGCCCCAGCATTTT
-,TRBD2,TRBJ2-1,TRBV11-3,CASSLDLSGGAHEQFF,TGTGCCAGCAGCTTAGATCTCAGCGGGGGGGCCCATGAGCAGTTCTTC